The next 20 T cell receptor beta chains were all read from a single sample in a study of cytomegalovirus exposure and HLA in healthy donors. PCR amplification relied on 60 Vbeta primers (plus 13 Jbeta primers). Here immunoSEQ multiplex PCR was the method, and the copy in TCRdb shows in-frame clones only, minus some. The sample yields some 200,000 clones, 82% seen once. Sequencing was carried out using PBMCs. These receptor sequences come from a young woman in good health and CMV-seronegative.

The chain uses TRBV5-4 and TRBJ2-1; D is possibly TRBD1 (5 bases). Trimming left V 4 bases short and J 9 bases short, with 17 bases between. The germline V gene encodes CDR1 SGHNT and CDR2 YYREEE (reference sequence). The length of the CDR3 is 14 residues. In DNA, the CDR3 is TGTGCCAGCAGCCAGGGTGGGGCGGCTCCTGAGCAGTTCTTC. Translating gives CASSQGGAAPEQFF.

J is TRBJ2-7 and V is TRBV27, with a weak D call TRBD2 (5 bases). The CDR3 length is 15 residues. V was pared by 0 bases and J by 3 bases, with 12 bases between. Germline values: CDR1 MNHEY, CDR2 SMNVEV (reference sequence). The chain's CDR3 is CASSLSRLADYEQYF. The CDR3 DNA sequence: TGTGCCAGCAGTTTATCGAGGCTAGCAGACTACGAGCAGTACTTC.

The chain uses TRBV7-9 and TRBJ1-5; TRBD1 matches at 9 bases. Trimming removed 1 base from V and 4 bases from J; junction bases left unmatched: 5. The CDR3 loop spans 16 amino acids. The germline CDR1 and CDR2 sequences are SEHNR and FQNEAQ (reference sequence). CDR3 in DNA: TGTGCCAGCAGCTTAGGGGGACAGGGAAGTAATCAGCCCCAGCATTTT. This codes for CASSLGGQGSNQPQHF.

The J gene is TRBJ2-7, the V gene TRBV6-1, with 7 bases that match TRBD1. V was clipped by 7 bases and J by 0 bases; unmatched bases: 9. CDR3 length equals 15 residues. Germline V gene lookup returns CDR1 MNHNS and CDR2 SASEGT. The CDR3 sequence is CASTLSTGPSYEQYF. The CDR3, as DNA: TGTGCCAGCACCTTATCGACAGGGCCCTCCTACGAGCAGTACTTC.

This clone has a handful of counts. The chain combines TRBV25-1 with TRBJ2-7; D may be TRBD2 (5 bases). This CDR3 region has 13 residues. The V end lost 2 bases, the J end lost 2 bases, and 7 bases lay between the germline ends. Germline assignment: CDR1 MGHDK and CDR2 SYGVNS. CDR3 sequence (DNA): TGTGCCAGCAGTGAAGGGGAGCCCTACGAGCAGTACTTC. It codes for CASSEGEPYEQYF.

V and J are TRBV5-5 and TRBJ2-2, with D possibly matching TRBD2 (5 bases). V gave up 4 bases and J gave up 1 base, with 8 bases separating them. The CDR3 is 14 residues long. CDR1 and CDR2 from the germline V gene are SGHKS and YYEKEE (reference sequence). Here the CDR3 reads CASSRTQNTGELFF. DNA of the CDR3: TGTGCCAGCAGCCGGACTCAGAACACCGGGGAGCTGTTTTTT.

The V and J genes are TRBV5-1 and TRBJ2-3, with TRBD2 matching over 8 bases. Germline V gene sequence: CDR1 SGHRS, CDR2 YFSETQ. The CDR3 covers 16 residues. Trimming at V came to 0 bases and at J to 0 bases, leaving 3 bases not matched to a gene. CDR3 sequence: CASSLATSVSTDTQYF. The DNA for the CDR3 is TGCGCCAGCAGCTTGGCGACTAGCGTTAGCACAGATACGCAGTATTTT. Full variable domain (remainder filled in from reference TRBV5-1 and TRBJ2-3): KAGVTQTPRYLIKTRGQQVTLSCSPISGHRSVSWYQQTPGQGLQFLFEYFSETQRNKGNFPGRFSGRQFSNSRSEMNVSTLELGDSALYLCASSLATSVSTDTQYFGPGTRLTVL.

This chain links TRBV7-9 with TRBJ1-2, with 8 positions matching TRBD1. Germline V gene data show CDR1 as SEHNR and CDR2 as FQNEAQ (reference sequence). The trim removed 10 bases at V and 4 bases at J, leaving 11 bases unmatched. The CDR3 is 14 residues long. CDR3 in amino acids: CATQPRDRSYGYTF. In DNA, the CDR3 is TGTGCCACCCAACCTCGGGACAGGAGCTATGGCTACACCTTC.

Concerning this clone itself: At one end the junction does not follow the germline gene, possibly because of a read error. This rearrangement joins TRBV7-9 to TRBJ1-5; possibly TRBD1 for D (6 bases). The CDR3 sequence is 15 residues long. Germline V gene sequence: CDR1 SEHNR, CDR2 FQNEAQ (reference sequence). CDR3 sequence: CSSSPQGYSNQPQHF. The DNA of the CDR3 is TGTTCCAGCAGCCCGCAGGGGTATAGCAATCAGCCCCAGCATTTT.

A single count supports this clone. This rearrangement joins TRBV5-1 to TRBJ2-5, with D possibly matching TRBD1 (5 bases). The J call may be in error: the DNA end matches TRBJ2-7 better. Germline V gives CDR1 SGHRS, CDR2 YFSETQ. There are 15 residues in the CDR3. CDR3 sequence: CASSPGQGYSYEQYF. In DNA form, the CDR3 reads TGCGCCAGCAGCCCCGGGCAGGGTTACTCCTACGAGCAGTACTTC.

J is TRBJ1-5 and V is TRBV18; D is ambiguous. CDR3 size: 15 residues. Trimming stripped 2 bases from V and 6 bases from J, with 14 bases between. Germline assignment: CDR1 KGHSH and CDR2 LQKENI. This chain's CDR3 is CASSPEGPGSQPQHF. The CDR3 DNA follows: TGTGCCAGCTCACCAGAAGGCCCGGGGAGTCAGCCCCAGCATTTT.

The chain uses TRBV4-1 and TRBJ1-5, with 7 bases identical to TRBD1. This CDR3 comprises 16 residues. Trimming cost V 0 bases and J 3 bases; bases outside gene matches: 5. Per germline, CDR1 MGHRA and CDR2 YSYEKL. DNA of the CDR3: TGCGCCAGCAGCCAAGATTACAGGGGTTACAATCAGCCCCAGCATTTT. Translation: CASSQDYRGYNQPQHF.

The chain couples TRBV5-1 to TRBJ1-1, with D perhaps matching TRBD1 (5 bases). V lost 3 bases and J lost 4, with 13 bases in between. Germline CDR1 reads SGHRS; CDR2 reads YFSETQ. This CDR3 comprises 14 residues. The CDR3 nucleotides are TGCGCCAGCAGCTCCTCAGGGATAGGCACTGAAGCTTTCTTT. Translating it yields CASSSSGIGTEAFF.

The CDR3 sequence: CASHKQGAGQPQHF. CDR3 nucleotide sequence: TGTGCCAGCCATAAACAGGGGGCGGGGCAGCCCCAGCATTTT. The V and J genes are TRBV6-1 and TRBJ1-5; 9 bases are shared with TRBD1. The CDR3 is made up of 14 amino acids. Germline loops: CDR1 MNHNS, CDR2 SASEGT. After removal of 8 bases from V and 7 bases from J, the junction contained 9 bases not matched to a gene.

The chain links TRBV20-1 to TRBJ2-5; unclear D gene. The length of the CDR3 is 8 residues. In germline, CDR1 is DFQATT, CDR2 SNEGSKA (reference sequence). Trimming took 6 bases from V and 10 from J, leaving 6 bases between them. The CDR3 reads CSARGQYF. DNA of the CDR3: TGCAGTGCCCGAGGCCAGTACTTC.

Comment on this clone: One end of the junction does not line up with germline, which may come from a read error. The chain links TRBV28 to TRBJ1-1; D not certain. Per the germline V gene, CDR1 is MDHEN and CDR2 is SYDVKM. The CDR3 loop spans 13 amino acids. The CDR3 loop is CASRRVENAEAFF. In DNA form, the CDR3 reads TGTGCCAGCAGGAGGGTGGAGAACGCTGAAGCTTTCTTT.

The chain uses TRBV7-8 and TRBJ2-7; D is perhaps TRBD2 (6 bases). Trimming took 8 bases from V and 3 from J, leaving 11 bases between them. Germline V gene lookup returns CDR1 SGHVS and CDR2 FQNEAQ. This CDR3 has 12 residues. Here the CDR3 DNA reads TGTGCCAGCGGAGGGACTTACTACGAGCAGTACTTC. It codes for CASGGTYYEQYF. The variable domain in full, with the rest retrieved from reference TRBV7-8 and TRBJ2-7, is GAGVSQSPRYKVAKRGQDVALRCDPISGHVSLFWYQQALGQGPEFLTYFQNEAQLDKSGLPSDRFFAERPEGSVSTLKIQRTQQEDSAVYLCASGGTYYEQYFGPGTRLTVT.

This chain uses TRBV5-1 with TRBJ2-5; maybe TRBD1 (5 bases). V was cut by 4 bases and J by 0 bases, with 7 bases left in between. This CDR3 has 13 residues. The germline CDR1 and CDR2 sequences are SGHRS and YFSETQ. The CDR3, as DNA: TGCGCCAGCAGCCTGGACAACCAAGAGACCCAGTACTTC. It codes for CASSLDNQETQYF.

This rearrangement joins TRBV6-5 to TRBJ1-5; 7 bases line up with TRBD1. CDR3 size: 13 residues. V dropped 5 bases and J dropped 4; count of bases not matched to a gene: 2. The V gene's germline CDR1 is MNHEY and CDR2 SVGAGI. CDR3 in amino acids: CASSMTGNQPQHF. CDR3 coding DNA: TGTGCCAGCAGTATGACAGGGAATCAGCCCCAGCATTTT.

The J gene is TRBJ1-2, the V gene TRBV28, with unresolved D. Germline V CDR1 and CDR2: MDHEN, SYDVKM. The CDR3 has 13 residues. V was clipped by 2 bases and J by 4 bases, with 8 bases between them. The CDR3 sequence: CASSLPEAYGYTF. The DNA of the CDR3 is TGTGCCAGCAGTTTACCGGAGGCCTATGGCTACACCTTC.